The 22 T cell receptor beta chains reported below all come from one sample, sequenced in a study of control samples from healthy donors and cancer patients. Only in-frame clones appear in the TCRdb table, and some are missing; sequencing was by immunoSEQ multiplex PCR. The table lists about 150,000 clones, approximately 96% of them singletons. Material for sequencing was blood. These TCRs come from a man aged 35 to 55 in good health.

In regard to this clone: Other DNA sequences in the same sample also yield this CDR3. The chain combines TRBV19 with TRBJ1-1; D unresolved. CDR1 and CDR2 (germline): LNHDA, SQIVND (reference sequence). The ends were cut back, 3 bases at V and 5 bases at J, with 10 bases in the middle. The CDR3 is 13 residues long. The CDR3 protein is CASSIGGGTEAFF. The CDR3 DNA follows: TGTGCCAGTAGTATCGGTGGAGGAACTGAAGCTTTCTTT. Variable domain in full (rest from reference TRBV19 and TRBJ1-1): DGGITQSPKYLFRKEGQNVTLSCEQNLNHDAMYWYRQDPGQGLRLIYYSQIVNDFQKGDIAEGYSVSREKKESFPLTVTSAQKNPTAFYLCASSIGGGTEAFFGQGTRLTVV.

V is TRBV24-1 and J is TRBJ1-2; 12 positions match TRBD1. The CDR3 sequence is 13 residues long. V was pared by 9 bases and J by 8 bases, with 6 bases of the junction left unmatched. Germline V gene sequence: CDR1 KGHDR, CDR2 SFDVKD. The CDR3 DNA is TGTGCCACCGGGACAGGGGGCGCGGAGGGCTACACCTTC. It yields the protein CATGTGGAEGYTF.

The rearrangement uses TRBV4-1 and TRBJ1-5; D is uncertain. Trimming removed 3 bases at V and 0 bases at J, with 15 bases between. CDR3 size: 17 residues. The germline V gene encodes CDR1 MGHRA and CDR2 YSYEKL. For the CDR3, the DNA is TGCGCCAGCAGCCAGCTCGACATGGGCTTTAGCAATCAGCCCCAGCATTTT. As protein: CASSQLDMGFSNQPQHF.

This chain links TRBV6-1 with TRBJ1-2; 7 nucleotides agree with TRBD1. Trimming removed 2 bases from V and 1 base from J; junction bases left unmatched: 7. CDR3 length: 16 residues. Germline V gene sequence: CDR1 MNHNS, CDR2 SASEGT. DNA of the CDR3: TGTGCCAGCAGTGAACCCGGGACAGCTAATAACTATGGCTACACCTTC. Translating it yields CASSEPGTANNYGYTF.

The CDR3: CASSLRSRQGREKLFF. The CDR3 nucleotides are TGTGCCAGCAGCCTACGATCAAGACAGGGGAGAGAAAAACTGTTTTTT. This chain joins TRBV5-4 and TRBJ1-4; 8 bases map to TRBD1. The CDR3 covers 16 residues. V shed 4 bases and J 8 bases; nucleotides not matched to a gene: 13. Per the germline V gene, CDR1 is SGHNT and CDR2 is YYREEE (reference sequence).

This clone appeared once. The rearrangement links TRBV24-1 to TRBJ2-7; possibly TRBD1 for D (5 bases). The CDR3 totals 15 residues. Per germline, CDR1 KGHDR and CDR2 SFDVKD. Trimming removed 6 bases at V and 1 base at J, with 15 bases between. The CDR3 DNA is TGTGCCACCAGTTCCAGGTTTGGGGCATCCTACGAGCAGTACTTC. Its protein is CATSSRFGASYEQYF.

This clone appeared a single time. The chain is built from TRBV12-5 and TRBJ2-7; 8 bases are shared with TRBD1. The CDR3 totals 14 residues. Unmatched junction bases numbered 3, after V lost 1 base and J lost 4 bases. Germline V lookup: CDR1 LGHNT, CDR2 FRNRAP. Here the CDR3 DNA reads TGTGCTAGTGGTTTGGGGACAGGGCCGTACGAGCAGTACTTC. Translated: CASGLGTGPYEQYF.

This clone was seen only once. The CDR3 nucleotides read TGTGCCAGCAGCTCCCGGGTCCAGGGAGGCTACACCTTC. Translated: CASSSRVQGGYTF. The chain employs TRBV3-1 (or the pseudogene TRBV3-2) and TRBJ1-2, with D possibly TRBD1 on 5 matching bases. V was trimmed by 5 bases and J by 8 bases, leaving 15 bases between them. CDR3 length: 13 residues. Germline V gives CDR1 LGHDT, CDR2 YNNKEL (reference sequence).

The chain recombines TRBV4-3 with TRBJ1-1; D remains ambiguous. Trimming removed 0 bases from V and 2 bases from J, with 7 bases in between. Germline lookup yields CDR1 LGHNA and CDR2 YSLEER. This CDR3 has 14 residues. CDR3 DNA: TGCGCCAGCAGCCAAGATGCGCGAAACACTGAAGCTTTCTTT. This encodes CASSQDARNTEAFF.

The V gene is TRBV29-1, the J gene TRBJ2-1; 8 bases are a match to TRBD2. CDR1 is SQVTM, CDR2 ANQGSEA, per germline. Germline trimming cut 7 bases from V and 2 bases from J; bases unmatched to any gene: 7. CDR3 length equals 14 residues. The CDR3 DNA reads as TGCAGCGGTAGGGCGGGGGGTGCCTACAATGAGCAGTTCTTC. It codes for CSGRAGGAYNEQFF.

The chain uses TRBV28 and TRBJ2-7; maybe TRBD1 (7 bases). The CDR3 is made up of 13 amino acids. Germline assignment: CDR1 MDHEN and CDR2 SYDVKM. Trimming cost V 7 bases and J 2 bases, with 12 bases left between them. CDR3 bases: TGTGCCAGCACCCAGGGGGGCCCCTACGAGCAGTACTTC. Its protein product is CASTQGGPYEQYF.

V is TRBV5-6 and J is TRBJ1-2; TRBD1 is a possible D gene (6 bases). The CDR3 runs 16 residues. Trimming took off 2 bases at V and 7 bases at J, with 21 bases between the two ends. CDR1 and CDR2 from the germline V gene are SGHDT and YYEEEE. The CDR3 DNA is TGTGCCAGCAGCTTTCAAGCACAGGGTAGTATTGCTGGCTACACCTTC. Amino acid sequence: CASSFQAQGSIAGYTF.

This sequence joins TRBV18 and TRBJ1-5, with 8 nucleotides matching TRBD1. Germline trimming cut 3 bases from V and 6 bases from J; bases unmatched to any gene: 7. This CDR3 comprises 15 residues. Germline lookup yields CDR1 KGHSH and CDR2 LQKENI. The chain's CDR3 is CASSPPGQGGQPQHF. CDR3 DNA: TGTGCCAGCTCACCGCCCGGACAGGGCGGTCAGCCCCAGCATTTT.

This clone was counted once. The V and J genes are TRBV5-6 and TRBJ2-4, with D unclear. The V end was cut by 0 bases, the J end by 5 bases, with 9 bases between. Germline V gives CDR1 SGHDT, CDR2 YYEEEE. CDR3 length equals 14 residues. CDR3 sequence (DNA): TGTGCCAGCAGCTTGGCCGTCACAGAAAACATTCAGTACTTC. Its protein is CASSLAVTENIQYF.

CDR3 in amino acids: CASSHGTPGAYGYTF. CDR3 nucleotide sequence: TGCGCCAGCAGCCATGGCACGCCGGGAGCCTATGGCTACACCTTC. The chain combines TRBV4-3 with TRBJ1-2; D is ambiguous. The germline V gene encodes CDR1 LGHNA and CDR2 YSLEER. V lost 3 bases and J lost 4, with 15 bases in between. The CDR3 is 15 amino acids.

This sequence joins TRBV5-5 and TRBJ1-1, with TRBD1 identical over 7 bases. The CDR3 runs 17 residues. Trimming at V came to 3 bases and at J to 5 bases, leaving 16 bases not matched to a gene. Germline V gives CDR1 SGHKS, CDR2 YYEKEE (reference sequence). CDR3 region: CASSSLKGAYVGTEAFF. The CDR3 nucleotides are TGTGCCAGCAGCTCTTTGAAGGGGGCATATGTGGGGACTGAAGCTTTCTTT.

The chain links TRBV5-1 to TRBJ1-2; tentatively, D is TRBD1 (6 bases). Germline V gives CDR1 SGHRS, CDR2 YFSETQ. CDR3 size: 12 residues. Trimming stripped 6 bases from V and 4 bases from J, with 10 bases between. CDR3 sequence (DNA): TGCGCCAGCAATGAAGGGGGCTATGGCTACACCTTC. This encodes CASNEGGYGYTF. The full variable domain, its missing parts supplied by reference TRBV5-1 and TRBJ1-2, is KAGVTQTPRYLIKTRGQQVTLSCSPISGHRSVSWYQQTPGQGLQFLFEYFSETQRNKGNFPGRFSGRQFSNSRSEMNVSTLELGDSALYLCASNEGGYGYTFGSGTRLTVV.

The V gene is TRBV3-1 (or the pseudogene TRBV3-2), the J gene TRBJ1-1; no firm D call. Germline V lookup: CDR1 LGHDT, CDR2 YNNKEL (reference sequence). Trimming left V 3 bases short and J 6 bases short, with 17 bases between. The CDR3 covers 15 residues. This CDR3 reads CASSQVRQTESEAFF. The CDR3, as DNA: TGTGCCAGCAGCCAGGTCCGTCAAACTGAATCTGAAGCTTTCTTT.

Notes on this clone: Other DNA sequences in this specimen translate into the identical CDR3. The rearrangement uses TRBV9 and TRBJ2-2; D gene ambiguous. From germline, CDR1 is SGDLS and CDR2 YYNGEE. The CDR3 is 12 amino acids. Trimming removed 0 bases from V and 7 bases from J, with 4 bases in between. In DNA, the CDR3 is TGTGCCAGCAGCGTAGGTGGCGGGGAGCTGTTTTTT. Translating it yields CASSVGGGELFF.

The V gene is TRBV5-1, the J gene TRBJ1-1; D possibly corresponds to TRBD1 (5 bases). V was shortened by 0 bases and J by 1 base, with 7 bases between the two germline ends. Germline CDR1 SGHRS, CDR2 YFSETQ. This CDR3 has 14 residues. The chain's CDR3 is CASSLGQTNTEAFF. The DNA for the CDR3 is TGCGCCAGCAGCTTGGGACAGACGAACACTGAAGCTTTCTTT.

V usage is TRBV7-3 and J usage is TRBJ2-3, with TRBD2 matching 7 bases. Germline CDR1 SGHTA, CDR2 FQGTGA. The CDR3 covers 15 residues. V dropped 5 bases and J dropped 1; count of bases not matched to a gene: 6. The DNA for the CDR3 is TGTGCCAGCAGCCCCTGGGGGGGTCGCACAGATACGCAGTATTTT. Protein: CASSPWGGRTDTQYF.

This chain links TRBV6-5 with TRBJ1-2; possible D gene TRBD1, 6 bases. V was shortened by 5 bases and J by 3 bases, with 10 bases between the two germline ends. This CDR3 has 13 amino acids. Germline lookup yields CDR1 MNHEY and CDR2 SVGAGI. The chain's CDR3 is CASSRGLDYGYTF. CDR3 DNA sequence: TGTGCCAGCAGTCGGGGGCTGGACTATGGCTACACCTTC.